Following are 16 T cell receptor beta chains from one sample sequenced in a study of beta chain features in type 1 diabetes (dated 2018 in TCRdb). The library was built by means of the immunoSEQ multiplex PCR assay. The High Capacity cDNA Reverse Transcription Kit was used to reverse transcribe all of the isolated RNA, meaning that expressed TCRB transcripts were what got sequenced. TCRdb re-hosts the immuneACCESS table, in-frame sequences only. Its copies lack some clones; in the studies checked, an unresolved V gene accounts for under half of them, and the cause for the rest is not known. The sample profile shows under 800,000 clones; 15% to 18% of them were found once. About 0.087% of the sample is taken by the ten largest. The sequencing sample was made of naive CD4+ T cells from blood. The cell subset or site label for this specimen denotes: true naive CD4+ T cells. All receptors derive from a man between 18 and 29 years old in good health.

This clone was observed a few times. This rearrangement joins TRBV7-8 to TRBJ1-5, with 7 nucleotides matching TRBD1. CDR3 length: 16 residues. V shed 2 bases, J shed 7 bases, and the junction held 11 bases outside the gene matches. CDR1 and CDR2 from the germline V gene are SGHVS and FQNEAQ. The CDR3 DNA sequence: TGTGCCAGCAGCTTATCCGTTGTCAGGGGGGACCAGCCCCAGCATTTT. It codes for CASSLSVVRGDQPQHF.

This chain links TRBV28 with TRBJ1-1, with 8 nucleotides matching TRBD1. V lost 7 bases to trimming and J lost 3 bases; unmatched junction nucleotides: 10. Germline CDR1 MDHEN, CDR2 SYDVKM. There are 15 residues in the CDR3. The CDR3: CASTLRQGSDTEAFF. The CDR3 DNA sequence: TGTGCCAGCACCCTAAGACAGGGGTCGGACACTGAAGCTTTCTTT.

The table lists this clone with a count of one. The V and J genes are TRBV27 and TRBJ2-7; 12 bases fit TRBD2. This CDR3 contains 15 residues. V lost 6 bases and J lost 1; bases outside the gene matches: 4. Germline V gene sequence: CDR1 MNHEY, CDR2 SMNVEV (reference sequence). In DNA, the CDR3 is TGTGCCAGCAGGCTGACTAGCGGGAGTTCCTACGAGCAGTACTTC. It is translated as CASRLTSGSSYEQYF.

This clone has more than one count but fewer than ten. This sequence joins TRBV10-3 and TRBJ2-3, with D possibly being TRBD1 or TRBD2 (5 bases each). Between the trimmed V and J ends, which lost 0 bases and 0 bases, there was a span of 13 bases. CDR3 length equals 17 residues. Germline V gene lookup returns CDR1 ENHRY and CDR2 SYGVKD. In DNA, the CDR3 is TGTGCCATCAGTGAGTCGACGGGGCGAGACAGCACAGATACGCAGTATTTT. Translation gives CAISESTGRDSTDTQYF.

This clone was counted a few times. The genes are TRBV9 and TRBJ2-1, with 8 nucleotides matching TRBD2. Losses at the gene ends were 1 base for V and 6 bases for J; bases not matched to a gene: 9. The germline CDR1 and CDR2 sequences are SGDLS and YYNGEE. This CDR3 contains 16 residues. CDR3 loop: CASSVRGREGLNEQFF. Here the CDR3 DNA reads TGTGCCAGCAGCGTACGAGGACGGGAGGGCCTCAATGAGCAGTTCTTC.

The chain recombines TRBV4-1 with TRBJ2-7; 9 nucleotides match TRBD1. The junction had 5 bases not matched to a gene; V was cut back by 2 bases and J by 0 bases. The CDR3 runs to 16 residues. The germline gives CDR1 MGHRA, CDR2 YSYEKL. CDR3 in amino acids: CASSQLGTGSSYEQYF. CDR3 coding DNA: TGCGCCAGCAGCCAACTGGGGACAGGGAGCTCCTACGAGCAGTACTTC.

CDR3 protein: CSVEGEQGATDTQYF. In DNA, the CDR3 is TGCAGCGTTGAGGGCGAACAGGGGGCAACAGATACGCAGTATTTT. The chain combines TRBV29-1 with TRBJ2-3; 9 nucleotides agree with TRBD1. CDR3 length: 15 residues. In germline, CDR1 is SQVTM, CDR2 ANQGSEA. Trimming took 3 bases from V and 3 from J; bases not matched to a gene: 7.

The rearrangement links TRBV5-1 to TRBJ1-2; D not resolved. There are 12 residues in the CDR3. Germline CDR1 reads SGHRS; CDR2 reads YFSETQ. V lost 0 bases and J lost 7, with 7 bases in between. The CDR3 loop is CASSLEAFGYTF. Here the CDR3 DNA reads TGCGCCAGCAGCTTGGAGGCGTTTGGCTACACCTTC.

The gene calls are TRBV4-1 and TRBJ2-2; D is possibly TRBD2 (6 bases). The length of the CDR3 is 18 residues. V dropped 1 base and J dropped 6 bases, with 21 bases sitting between them. The germline V gene has CDR1 MGHRA and CDR2 YSYEKL. This chain's CDR3 is CASSQASGRKWASGELFF. The CDR3 DNA reads as TGCGCCAGCAGCCAAGCCTCAGGGAGGAAATGGGCCTCCGGGGAGCTGTTTTTT.

This clone was observed a handful of times. The chain has TRBV10-3 and TRBJ2-2; TRBD2 matches 7 bases. CDR3 length: 15 residues. Germline trimming cut 7 bases from V and 5 bases from J; bases unmatched to any gene: 10. CDR1 and CDR2 from the germline V gene are ENHRY and SYGVKD. This CDR3 reads CAINSRREGTGELFF. In nucleotides, the CDR3 is TGTGCCATCAATTCACGCAGGGAGGGAACCGGGGAGCTGTTTTTT.

There are a few counts of this clone. The V and J genes are TRBV18 and TRBJ1-1, with 7 bases fitting TRBD1. V dropped 6 bases and J dropped 6; count of bases not matched to a gene: 7. Germline CDR1 KGHSH, CDR2 LQKENI. This CDR3 region has 13 residues. The CDR3 DNA reads TGTGCCAGCTCCCGACAGGGTTTCCCTGAAGCTTTCTTT. Its translation: CASSRQGFPEAFF.

CDR3 nucleotide sequence: TGTGCCAGCAGTGCCGACAGATCATATAGCAATCAGCCCCAGCATTTT. Translated, it gives CASSADRSYSNQPQHF. V and J are TRBV6-1 and TRBJ1-5, with a weak D call TRBD1 (5 bases). V was trimmed by 4 bases and J by 0 bases, leaving 13 bases between them. The CDR3 loop spans 16 amino acids. The germline gives CDR1 MNHNS, CDR2 SASEGT.

The genes are TRBV7-9 and TRBJ2-7; D call uncertain. The CDR3 runs 14 residues. V was clipped by 1 base and J by 2 bases, with 9 bases between them. Per the germline V gene, CDR1 is SEHNR and CDR2 is FQNEAQ (reference sequence). The CDR3 here is CASSLGLSTYEQYF. The CDR3 nucleotides read TGTGCCAGCAGCTTAGGGCTGTCCACCTACGAGCAGTACTTC. Using reference TRBV7-9 and TRBJ2-7 for the parts outside the CDR3, the full variable domain is DTGVSQNPRHKITKRGQNVTFRCDPISEHNRLYWYRQTLGQGPEFLTYFQNEAQLEKSRLLSDRFSAERPKGSFSTLEIQRTEQGDSAMYLCASSLGLSTYEQYFGPGTRLTVT.

Concerning this clone: Other DNA sequences in this specimen translate into the identical CDR3. The rearrangement uses TRBV9 and TRBJ1-2, with D maybe TRBD1 (6 bases). CDR3 size: 14 residues. The germline V gene encodes CDR1 SGDLS and CDR2 YYNGEE. The ends were cut back, 2 bases at V and 2 bases at J, with 10 bases in the middle. The CDR3 DNA follows: TGTGCCAGCAGCGTCACAGGGATCAACTATGGCTACACCTTC. This sequence encodes CASSVTGINYGYTF.

The sample holds a few counts of this clone. The chain is built from TRBV7-3 and TRBJ1-3; no clear D gene. The CDR3 spans 15 residues. Germline V CDR1 and CDR2: SGHTA, FQGTGA. Trimming took 5 bases from V and 0 from J, leaving 11 bases between them. The CDR3 loop is CASSAGPSSGNTIYF. The CDR3, as DNA: TGTGCCAGCAGCGCAGGACCCAGCTCTGGAAACACCATATATTTT.

The genes are TRBV28 and TRBJ1-1, with 7 positions matching TRBD1. The V and J ends lost 9 bases and 3 bases, in that order; junction bases with no gene match: 1. The CDR3 is 11 amino acids. Looked up from germline, CDR1 is MDHEN and CDR2 is SYDVKM. The CDR3 protein is CASDRDTEAFF. CDR3 DNA: TGTGCCAGTGACAGGGACACTGAAGCTTTCTTT.